This TCR beta chain appears in the sequencing data of a study of vaccination effects on CD4 cells after COVID-19. The wider study: Both early and late time points after vaccination provided samples from three convalescent patients.

This clone was counted between two and nine times. Its target is not known. Antigen-specific CD4+ T cells were expanded with viral peptide pools in the ViraFEST assay before sequencing. With more than nine days of culture completed, CD4+ T cells were isolated. Their SARS-CoV-2 infection, verified by PCR, occurred between March and December 2020. The participants, recipients of two vaccine doses, got either BNT162b2 or mRNA-1273. Each culture well received about 1.8 million PBMC. These cells were then cultured in IMDM with about 10 IU/ml IL-2 and about 9.4 ug/ml peptides. CDR1 is KGHSH and CDR2 is LQKENI in the germline V gene. With V trimmed by 3 bases and J by 15 bases, 7 bases remained unmatched. The CDR3 consists of 13 residues. Clones were sequenced by immunoSEQ multiplex PCR, and TCRdb holds only the in-frame ones, with some missing. In the table there are some 17,000 clones, over 65% of which are singletons.

The chain links TRBV18 to TRBJ2-1; the match to TRBD2 covers 11 bases. The sequence was collected from a human donor who had a prior SARS-CoV-2 infection. The starting material was CD4+ T cells from PBMCs cultured with SARS-CoV-2 spike peptides, obtained after COVID-19 vaccination. The CDR3 DNA reads as TGTGCCAGCTCACCTAGCGGGAGGGCCGTTGTGTTCTTC. It encodes CASSPSGRAVVFF.